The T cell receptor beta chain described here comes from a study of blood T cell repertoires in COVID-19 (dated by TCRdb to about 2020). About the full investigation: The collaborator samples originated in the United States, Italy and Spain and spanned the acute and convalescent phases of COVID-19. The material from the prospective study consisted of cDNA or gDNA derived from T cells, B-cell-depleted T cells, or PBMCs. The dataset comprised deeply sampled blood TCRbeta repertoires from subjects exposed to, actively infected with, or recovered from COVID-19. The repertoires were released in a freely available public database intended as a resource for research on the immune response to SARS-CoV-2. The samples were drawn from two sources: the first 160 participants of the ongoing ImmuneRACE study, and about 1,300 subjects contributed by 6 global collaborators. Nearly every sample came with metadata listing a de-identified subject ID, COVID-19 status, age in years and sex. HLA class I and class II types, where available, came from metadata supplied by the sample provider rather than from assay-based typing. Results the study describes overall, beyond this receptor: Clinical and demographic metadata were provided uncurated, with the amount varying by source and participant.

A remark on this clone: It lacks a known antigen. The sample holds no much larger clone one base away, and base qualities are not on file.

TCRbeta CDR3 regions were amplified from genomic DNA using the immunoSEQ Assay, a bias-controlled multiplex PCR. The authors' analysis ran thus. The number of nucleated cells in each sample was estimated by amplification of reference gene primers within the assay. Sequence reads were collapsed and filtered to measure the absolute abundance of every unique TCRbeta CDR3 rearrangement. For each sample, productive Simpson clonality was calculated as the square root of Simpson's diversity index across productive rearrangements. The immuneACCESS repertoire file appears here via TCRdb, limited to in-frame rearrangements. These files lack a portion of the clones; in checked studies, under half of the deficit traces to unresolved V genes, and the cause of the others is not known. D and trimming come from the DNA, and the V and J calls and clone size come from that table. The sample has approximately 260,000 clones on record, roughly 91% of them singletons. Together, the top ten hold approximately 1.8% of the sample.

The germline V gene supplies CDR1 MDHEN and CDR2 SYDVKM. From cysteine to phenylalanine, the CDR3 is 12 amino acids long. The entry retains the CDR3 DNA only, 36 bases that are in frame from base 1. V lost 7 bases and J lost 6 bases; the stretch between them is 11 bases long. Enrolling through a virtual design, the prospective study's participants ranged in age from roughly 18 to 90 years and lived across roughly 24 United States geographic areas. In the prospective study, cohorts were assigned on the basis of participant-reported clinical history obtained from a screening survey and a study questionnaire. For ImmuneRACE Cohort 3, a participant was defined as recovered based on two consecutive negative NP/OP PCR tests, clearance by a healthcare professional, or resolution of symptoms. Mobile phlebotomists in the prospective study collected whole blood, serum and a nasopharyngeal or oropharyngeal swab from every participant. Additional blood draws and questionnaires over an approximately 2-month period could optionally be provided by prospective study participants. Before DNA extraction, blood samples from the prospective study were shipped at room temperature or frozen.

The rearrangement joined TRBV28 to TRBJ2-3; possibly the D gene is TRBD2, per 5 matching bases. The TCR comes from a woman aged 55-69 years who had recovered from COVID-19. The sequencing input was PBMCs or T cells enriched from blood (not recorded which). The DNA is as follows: TGTGCCAGCACCTCGCAGCGGGATACGCAGTATTTT. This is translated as CASTSQRDTQYF.